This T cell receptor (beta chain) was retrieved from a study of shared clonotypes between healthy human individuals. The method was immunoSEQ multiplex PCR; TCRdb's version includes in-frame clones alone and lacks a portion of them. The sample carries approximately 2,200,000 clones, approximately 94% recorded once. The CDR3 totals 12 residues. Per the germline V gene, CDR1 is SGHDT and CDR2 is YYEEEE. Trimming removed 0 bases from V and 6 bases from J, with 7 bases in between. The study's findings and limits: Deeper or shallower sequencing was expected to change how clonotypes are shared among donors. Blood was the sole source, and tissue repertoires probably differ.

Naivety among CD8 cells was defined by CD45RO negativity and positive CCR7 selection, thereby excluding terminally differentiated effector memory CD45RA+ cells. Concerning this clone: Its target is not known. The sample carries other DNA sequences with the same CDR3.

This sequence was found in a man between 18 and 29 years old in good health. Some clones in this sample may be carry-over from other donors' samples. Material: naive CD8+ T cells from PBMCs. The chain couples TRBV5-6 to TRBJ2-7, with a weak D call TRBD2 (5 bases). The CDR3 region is CASSLGGAEQYF. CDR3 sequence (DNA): TGTGCCAGCAGCTTGGGGGGAGCCGAGCAGTACTTC.